This TCR beta chain was identified during a study of blood T cell repertoires in COVID-19. Across the study: Samples taken during acute and convalescent COVID-19 were collected in the United States, Italy and Spain. Nucleic acid was either cDNA or gDNA, and it came from T cells, B-cell-depleted T cells, or PBMCs.

The CDR3 is 15 amino acids. Germline assignment: CDR1 MNHNS and CDR2 SASEGT. V shed 0 bases, J shed 3 bases, and the junction held 2 bases outside the gene matches. Seattle patient enrollment occurred during active infection, with longitudinal follow-up thereafter. Authors' data handling: Nucleated cell number was recorded as an estimate derived from reference gene primer amplification. The assay was immunoSEQ multiplex PCR, and TCRdb's table has in-frame clones only and misses some. The V and J calls and the clone size are those of that table, but D and trimming were determined from the DNA. The table lists approximately 45,000 clones, roughly 89% of them singletons, with about 4% in the top ten.

V is TRBV6-1 and J is TRBJ2-5; 9 bases map to TRBD1. The sample consisted of peripheral blood. The clonotype was recovered from a man aged 40-49 years with COVID-19, enrolled during active disease. As DNA, the CDR3 is TGTGCCAGCAGTGAAGCGGGGACAGGGAAAGAGACCCAGTACTTC. As protein: CASSEAGTGKETQYF.